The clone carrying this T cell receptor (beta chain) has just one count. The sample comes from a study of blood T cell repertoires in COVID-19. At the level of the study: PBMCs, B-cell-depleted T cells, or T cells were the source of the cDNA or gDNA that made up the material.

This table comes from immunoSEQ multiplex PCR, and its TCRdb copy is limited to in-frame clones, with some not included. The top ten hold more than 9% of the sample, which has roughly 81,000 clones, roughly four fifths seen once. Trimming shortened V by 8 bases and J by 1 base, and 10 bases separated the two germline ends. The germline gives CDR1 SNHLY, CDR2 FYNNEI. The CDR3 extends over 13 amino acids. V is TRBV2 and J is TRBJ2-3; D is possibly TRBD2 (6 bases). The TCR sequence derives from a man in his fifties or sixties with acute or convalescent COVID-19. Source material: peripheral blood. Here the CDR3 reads CASGLAGTDTQYF. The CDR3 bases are TGTGCCAGCGGTTTAGCGGGCACAGATACGCAGTATTTT.